These 27 T cell receptor beta chains share one sample of origin, sequenced in a study of blood T cells in healthy people across ages. Primed by a sample-barcoded 5' primer and a J-beta primer mix, a second PCR proceeded for 7 to 11 cycles. Each CDR3 protein gets one entry after TCRdb re-called the 5' RACE reads with MiXCR. Of about 1,400,000 distinct CDR3 sequences in the sample, approximately 59% were seen once. The sample taken for sequencing was blood. The receptors originated from a man aged 18 to 29 in good health.

This clonotype has more than one count but fewer than ten. The chain combines TRBV4-3 with TRBJ2-5; no clear D gene. The CDR3 loop spans 13 amino acids. The germline V and J ends were trimmed by 4 bases and 5 bases, with 11 bases remaining between them. The germline CDR1 and CDR2 sequences are LGHNA and YSLEER. The CDR3 DNA reads as TGCGCCAGCAGCCCCTCATATCGGGAGACCCAGTACTTC. It is translated as CASSPSYRETQYF.

The rearrangement links TRBV4-3 to TRBJ2-7; TRBD1 matches 9 bases. The germline CDR1 and CDR2 sequences are LGHNA and YSLEER. V dropped 4 bases and J dropped 3; count of bases not matched to a gene: 13. The CDR3 totals 17 residues. The CDR3 sequence: CASSRKKEDRGYYEQYF. In nucleotides, the CDR3 is TGCGCCAGCAGCCGAAAAAAGGAGGACAGGGGATACTACGAGCAGTACTTC.

The rearrangement uses TRBV27 and TRBJ2-7; 8 bases fit TRBD2. Per germline, CDR1 MNHEY and CDR2 SMNVEV (reference sequence). Trimming at V came to 4 bases and at J to 1 base, leaving 12 bases not matched to a gene. CDR3 length: 17 residues. The CDR3 bases are TGTGCCAGCAGTTCCGGGAGGGACCTAATGTATTCCTACGAGCAGTACTTC. Translating it yields CASSSGRDLMYSYEQYF.

This clonotype is a singleton in its sample. The junction does not match germline at one end; this may be a read error. This rearrangement joins TRBV11-2 to TRBJ1-2; possible D gene TRBD1, 6 bases. The CDR3 extends over 16 amino acids. In germline, CDR1 is SGHAT, CDR2 FQNNGV. CDR3 nucleotide sequence: TGCGCCAGCAGCCAAGGGGACCCGAGGGGGACCTATGGCTACACCTTC. This encodes CASSQGDPRGTYGYTF. Variable domain in full (rest from reference TRBV11-2 and TRBJ1-2): EAGVAQSPRYKIIEKRQSVAFWCNPISGHATLYWYQQILGQGPKLLIQFQNNGVVDDSQLPKDRFSAERLKGVDSTLKIQPAKLEDSAVYLCASSQGDPRGTYGYTFGSGTRLTVV.

This chain joins TRBV20-1 and TRBJ2-1, with 11 nucleotides matching TRBD2. Trimming cost V 4 bases and J 10 bases; bases outside gene matches: 12. The CDR3 runs to 15 residues. The germline V gene has CDR1 DFQATT and CDR2 SNEGSKA (reference sequence). The CDR3 sequence is CSATSGRRAYGEQFF. CDR3 sequence (DNA): TGCAGTGCTACTAGCGGGAGGCGCGCATACGGAGAGCAGTTCTTC.

The V and J genes are TRBV5-6 and TRBJ2-7, with D possibly TRBD2 on 6 matching bases. The last part of the DNA fits TRBJ2-5 better; the J call may be wrong. Germline values: CDR1 SGHDT, CDR2 YYEEEE. This CDR3 has 16 residues. For the CDR3, the DNA is TGTGCCAGCAGCTCCACTTTGCGGGGCCTTCTGGAGACCCAGTACTTC. This gives the protein CASSSTLRGLLETQYF.

This clonotype occurred a few times. V usage is TRBV20-1 and J usage is TRBJ2-5; D may be TRBD1 or TRBD2 (6 bases each). CDR1 is DFQATT, CDR2 SNEGSKA, per germline (reference sequence). The CDR3 covers 13 residues. Trimming took 4 bases from V and 2 from J, leaving 11 bases between them. For the CDR3, the DNA is TGCAGTGCTATTGGAGGGACACAAGAGACCCAGTACTTC. It translates to CSAIGGTQETQYF.

The chain combines TRBV7-6 with TRBJ2-3; D ambiguous. CDR3 length: 17 amino acids. CDR1 and CDR2 from the germline V gene are SGHVS and FNYEAQ. V lost 1 base, J lost 1 base, and 15 bases lay in between. CDR3 coding DNA: TGTGCCAGCAGCTTAGGATCGGCCCACCCCGGCACAGATACGCAGTATTTT. Its protein is CASSLGSAHPGTDTQYF.

The chain links TRBV12-3 or TRBV12-4 to TRBJ1-6; D uncertain. V lost 1 base and J 8 bases, leaving 9 bases between the germline ends. The CDR3 totals 14 residues. The CDR3 is CASSLGPSYSPLHF. The CDR3 region has the DNA TGTGCCAGCAGTTTAGGCCCATCATATTCACCCCTCCACTTT.

The rearrangement joins TRBV29-1 to TRBJ2-6; 12 bases match TRBD1. This CDR3 has 16 residues. CDR1 is SQVTM and CDR2 is ANQGSEA in the germline V gene. With V trimmed by 4 bases and J by 0 bases, 1 base remained unmatched. The CDR3 loop is CSVGDRGLSGANVLTF. The CDR3 nucleotides are TGCAGCGTTGGGGACAGGGGGCTCTCTGGGGCCAACGTCCTGACTTTC.

The chain combines TRBV9 with TRBJ2-2; TRBD1 matches at 12 bases. Per germline, CDR1 SGDLS and CDR2 YYNGEE. This CDR3 has 19 residues. V lost 0 bases and J lost 3; bases outside the gene matches: 9. CDR3 amino acids: CASSVALPGQGAYTGELFF. CDR3 DNA: TGTGCCAGCAGCGTAGCCCTTCCGGGACAGGGGGCTTACACCGGGGAGCTGTTTTTT.

This clonotype came up a few times. V gene TRBV29-1 combines with J gene TRBJ1-1, with D possibly TRBD1 on 5 matching bases. Trimming took 4 bases from V and 2 from J, leaving 17 bases between them. Germline V gene sequence: CDR1 SQVTM, CDR2 ANQGSEA. The CDR3 length is 15 residues. CDR3 nucleotides: TGCAGCGTTGTCCGGGGGGGGTCCTTAAACACTGAAGCTTTCTTT. It translates to CSVVRGGSLNTEAFF. Using reference TRBV29-1 and TRBJ1-1 for the parts outside the CDR3, the full variable domain is SAVISQKPSRDICQRGTSLTIQCQVDSQVTMMFWYRQQPGQSLTLIATANQGSEATYESGFVIDKFPISRPNLTFSTLTVSNMSPEDSSIYLCSVVRGGSLNTEAFFGQGTRLTVV.

V and J are TRBV7-9 and TRBJ2-7; D is perhaps TRBD2 (6 bases). Per the germline V gene, CDR1 is SEHNR and CDR2 is FQNEAQ (reference sequence). There are 16 residues in the CDR3. V lost 2 bases and J lost 2, with 16 bases in between. The CDR3 DNA follows: TGTGCCAGCAGCTTAATTCCGGGAGAGGTTCCCTACGAGCAGTACTTC. It is translated as CASSLIPGEVPYEQYF.

The CDR3 here is CSARDGGRRIYEQYF. Here the CDR3 DNA reads TGCAGTGCTAGAGATGGGGGACGCCGGATCTACGAGCAGTACTTC. J is TRBJ2-7 and V is TRBV20-1; tentatively, D is TRBD1 or TRBD2 (5 bases each). The length of the CDR3 is 15 residues. The V and J ends lost 0 bases and 3 bases respectively, with 15 bases between them. CDR1 and CDR2 from the germline V gene are DFQATT and SNEGSKA (reference sequence).

This clonotype turned up a few times. The V call is TRBV20-1, the J call TRBJ2-5; possibly TRBD2 for D (6 bases). Germline V CDR1 and CDR2: DFQATT, SNEGSKA (reference sequence). This CDR3 spans 13 amino acids. V dropped 8 bases and J dropped 2 bases, with 15 bases sitting between them. In DNA form, the CDR3 reads TGCAGTCACCCCGTTAGCGGACAAGAGACCCAGTACTTC. This encodes CSHPVSGQETQYF.

The chain combines TRBV3-1 with TRBJ2-1, with 12 bases that match TRBD2. The CDR3 consists of 17 residues. Germline trimming cut 0 bases from V and 8 bases from J; bases unmatched to any gene: 8. From germline, CDR1 is LGHDT and CDR2 YNNKEL (reference sequence). The CDR3 DNA reads TGTGCCAGCAGCCAAGATGGTAGGACTAGCGGGGTGCATGAGCAGTTCTTC. This codes for CASSQDGRTSGVHEQFF.

The genes are TRBV25-1 and TRBJ1-5, with D hard to call. The CDR3 length is 14 residues. V was clipped by 8 bases and J by 3 bases, with 14 bases between them. Per germline, CDR1 MGHDK and CDR2 SYGVNS. The CDR3 DNA sequence: TGTGCCAGCCAATCGAGAGGGTTCAATCAGCCCCAGCATTTT. This gives the protein CASQSRGFNQPQHF. Full variable domain (remainder filled in from reference TRBV25-1 and TRBJ1-5): EADIYQTPRYLVIGTGKKITLECSQTMGHDKMYWYQQDPGMELHLIHYSYGVNSTEKGDLSSESTVSRIRTEHFPLTLESARPSHTSQYLCASQSRGFNQPQHFGDGTRLSIL.

The chain links TRBV28 to TRBJ2-2; 7 nucleotides line up with TRBD1. Germline CDR1 MDHEN, CDR2 SYDVKM. This CDR3 spans 15 amino acids. J lost 4 bases, V lost 6 bases, and 8 bases had no gene match. The CDR3 DNA follows: TGTGCCAGCAGACGCGACAGGGTGGGCACCGGGGAGCTGTTTTTT. Translated, it gives CASRRDRVGTGELFF.

V gene TRBV2 combines with J gene TRBJ2-1; 8 nucleotides match TRBD2. CDR1 SNHLY and CDR2 FYNNEI come from the germline V gene. The CDR3 totals 16 residues. V lost 6 bases, J lost 0 bases, and 7 bases stayed unmatched. The CDR3 nucleotides are TGTGCCAGCAGGCCAGTTAGCGGGATCTCCTACAATGAGCAGTTCTTC. As protein: CASRPVSGISYNEQFF.

V is TRBV6-1 and J is TRBJ2-7, with 7 bases aligning to TRBD1. After removal of 0 bases from V and 2 bases from J, the junction contained 31 bases not matched to a gene. Germline CDR1 and CDR2: MNHNS and SASEGT. This CDR3 region has 24 residues. The chain's CDR3 is CASSEAPLEPFRDSGEDWAYEQYF. CDR3 coding DNA: TGTGCCAGCAGTGAAGCGCCGTTAGAGCCGTTCCGGGACAGCGGCGAGGATTGGGCCTACGAGCAGTACTTC.

The rearrangement uses TRBV20-1 and TRBJ2-3; TRBD2 matches at 15 bases. The germline V gene has CDR1 DFQATT and CDR2 SNEGSKA (reference sequence). The CDR3 is made up of 16 amino acids. V lost 4 bases to trimming and J lost 2 bases; unmatched junction nucleotides: 4. The CDR3 bases are TGCAGTGCTACCGGGACTAGCGGGGGGATCACAGATACGCAGTATTTT. Translating it yields CSATGTSGGITDTQYF.

V gene TRBV2 combines with J gene TRBJ1-2; no reliable D call. The CDR3 loop spans 13 amino acids. V gave up 6 bases and J gave up 1 base, with 9 bases separating them. Germline assignment: CDR1 SNHLY and CDR2 FYNNEI. CDR3 loop: CASSVWVNYGYTF. The CDR3 DNA is TGTGCCAGCAGCGTTTGGGTTAACTATGGCTACACCTTC.

This clonotype has a handful of counts. The CDR3 loop reads CASKTGGGEQYF. In nucleotides, the CDR3 is TGTGCCAGCAAAACAGGGGGAGGCGAGCAGTACTTC. This chain connects TRBV7-9 to TRBJ2-7, with TRBD1 matching over 8 bases. CDR1 and CDR2 (germline): SEHNR, FQNEAQ (reference sequence). The J segment lost 6 bases and the V segment lost 7 bases, leaving 5 bases of the junction unmatched. CDR3 size: 12 residues.

The rearrangement uses TRBV11-2 and TRBJ2-5; possibly TRBD1 for D (6 bases). Trimming shortened V by 3 bases and J by 5 bases, and 16 bases separated the two germline ends. Germline V lookup: CDR1 SGHAT, CDR2 FQNNGV. This CDR3 has 15 residues. CDR3 DNA: TGTGCCAGCAGCTTCGCGACAGGAGCGCCGGAGACCCAGTACTTC. As protein: CASSFATGAPETQYF.

The chain carries TRBV29-1 and TRBJ2-1; D is possibly TRBD2 (6 bases). Germline V gene lookup returns CDR1 SQVTM and CDR2 ANQGSEA. CDR3 size: 15 residues. Between the trimmed V and J ends, which lost 4 bases and 3 bases, there was a span of 16 bases. CDR3 in DNA: TGCAGCGTTGGGCTTGGGGGGATCGACTACAATGAGCAGTTCTTC. The encoded protein is CSVGLGGIDYNEQFF.

To note about this clonotype: At one boundary the junction diverges from the germline segment, which might be a read error. The chain links TRBV28 to TRBJ2-7; D might be TRBD1 (6 bases). CDR3 size: 15 residues. The V gene's germline CDR1 is MDHEN and CDR2 SYDVKM. The CDR3 is CVSSLFRDNSYEQYF. The CDR3 nucleotides are TGTGTCAGCAGTTTGTTCCGGGACAACTCCTACGAGCAGTACTTC. Full variable domain (rest looked up from reference TRBV28 and TRBJ2-7): DVKVTQSSRYLVKRTGEKVFLECVQDMDHENMFWYRQDPGLGLRLIYFSYDVKMKEKGDIPEGYSVSREKKERFSLILESASTNQTSMYLCVSSLFRDNSYEQYFGPGTRLTVT.

The chain uses TRBV10-3 and TRBJ2-1; 10 positions match TRBD1. J was trimmed by 7 bases and V by 5 bases; bases with no gene match: 8. CDR1 is ENHRY and CDR2 is SYGVKD in the germline V gene. The CDR3 runs to 15 residues. The CDR3 region is CAISLPGQGNNEQFF. Here the CDR3 DNA reads TGTGCCATCAGTCTACCGGGACAGGGGAATAATGAGCAGTTCTTC.